The present entry profiles one TCR beta chain with its context. The table lists this clone with a few counts. The target of this receptor is not known. No quality values exist for individual bases; no much larger clone is one base distant. Explained via the paper, the time point label denotes: about 28 days (+/-7) after the second vaccine dose. AZD1222 recipients with second doses at about 4 weeks or about 12 weeks were pooled, because spike-specific TCR depth and breadth did not differ between schedules. Samples from vaccinated people were obtained from the UK trials COV001 and COV002, which included a single-blind randomized controlled phase 2/3 trial of AZD1222 (ChAdOx1 nCoV-19) in healthy adults. For TCRbeta chain sequencing, PBMC samples were collected from trial participants at day 0 and at day 28 after the second dose. This sample was included in a study of T cell responses to AZD1222 COVID-19 vaccine (dated by TCRdb to the early 2020s). About the investigation overall: A total of 233 trial participants underwent TCR sequencing, of whom some 210 received two doses of AZD1222 and about 25 received two doses of the MenACWY control vaccine. Trial participants were enrolled by age into subgroups of 18-55, 56-69 and 70-plus years, and about 150, 27 and 61 TCR-sequenced participants, respectively, were included in these subgroups.

The CDR3 regions of human TCRbeta chains were analyzed by immunosequencing. In the source study's methods: Repertoire TCRs were matched against a reference library of SARS-CoV-2-specific TCRs generated with the MIRA antigen-specificity platform. Breadth was defined as the fraction of unique TCRs that were SARS-CoV-2-associated, and depth was defined as the fraction of total T cells that were SARS-CoV-2-associated. Each spike-specific TCR was assigned to its reactive spike region and to a CD4 or CD8 class using the MIRA data. Log10-transformed breadth and depth values were compared by one-way ANOVA with Sidak's multiple comparisons tests. In TCRdb, the immuneACCESS table is reduced to in-frame sequences with V and J assigned. These tables do not hold every clone; where another copy was compared, an unresolved V gene accounts for under half, and the others remain unexplained. The V and J calls and clone size are taken from that table; D and trimming were inferred from the DNA. This sample holds roughly 100,000 clones; nearly 90% were observed only once. The ten biggest clones cover around 45% of the sample.

Results the study describes overall, beyond this receptor: Nearly half of unique spike-specific TCRs reportedly recognized epitopes outside regions mutated in the B.1.351 and B.1.1.7 variants. Spike-specific TCR breadth and depth rose significantly after two AZD1222 doses compared with day 0 and with MenACWY recipients. Because no day 14 peak-response samples were available, repertoires were characterized only after the peak T cell response. Participants were mostly white British, with more females than males. The authors suggested clonal diversity may have been underestimated. Conclusions about previously exposed vaccinees are limited, since just a handful of AZD1222 recipients were seropositive for SARS-CoV-2 at baseline. The whole spike protein was spanned by vaccine-associated CD4 TCRs, and dominant responses were seen in regions 160-218 and 743-854. In the small 56-69-year group, the increase in depth fell short of significance, most likely because of low power.

CDR1 and CDR2 were assigned from the germline V gene (reference sequence) as PRHDT and FYEKMQ. There are 15 amino acids in the CDR3, from cysteine to phenylalanine inclusive. Just CDR3 DNA is preserved here, 45 bases in frame from base 1. V and J are trimmed by 5 bases and 0 bases, and the gene matches miss 4 bases of the junction. The chain couples TRBV13 to TRBJ1-1; TRBD1 lines up with 9 middle nucleotides. The sequencing used peripheral blood, collected 28 days after the second AZD1222 dose. The sequence derives from an adult who received the AZD1222 COVID-19 vaccine. The DNA is TGTGCCAGCAGCCCGAGACAGGGGGTGAACACTGAAGCTTTCTTT. The resulting protein is CASSPRQGVNTEAFF.